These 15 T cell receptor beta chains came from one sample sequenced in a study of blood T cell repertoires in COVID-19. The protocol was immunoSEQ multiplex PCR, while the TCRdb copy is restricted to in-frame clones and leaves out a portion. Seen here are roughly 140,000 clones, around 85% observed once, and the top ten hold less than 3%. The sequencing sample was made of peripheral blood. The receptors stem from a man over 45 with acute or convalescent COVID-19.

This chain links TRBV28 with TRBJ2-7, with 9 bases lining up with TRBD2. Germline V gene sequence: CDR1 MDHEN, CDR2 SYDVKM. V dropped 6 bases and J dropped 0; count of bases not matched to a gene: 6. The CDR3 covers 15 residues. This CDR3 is CASSLSGRYSYEQYF. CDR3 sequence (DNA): TGTGCCAGCAGCCTTAGCGGGAGATACTCCTACGAGCAGTACTTC.

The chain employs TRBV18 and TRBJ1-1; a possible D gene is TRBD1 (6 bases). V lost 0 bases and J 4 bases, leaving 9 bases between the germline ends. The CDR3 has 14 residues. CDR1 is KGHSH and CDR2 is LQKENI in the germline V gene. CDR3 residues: CASSPPQGSTEAFF. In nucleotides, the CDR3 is TGTGCCAGCTCACCACCACAGGGATCCACTGAAGCTTTCTTT.

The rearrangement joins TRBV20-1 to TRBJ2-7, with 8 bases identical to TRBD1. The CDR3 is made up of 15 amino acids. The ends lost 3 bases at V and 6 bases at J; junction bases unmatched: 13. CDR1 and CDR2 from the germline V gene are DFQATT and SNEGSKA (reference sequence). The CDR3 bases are TGCAGTGCTAGTGACAGGGGCGCAGGTCTTGGCGAGCAGTACTTC. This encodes CSASDRGAGLGEQYF.

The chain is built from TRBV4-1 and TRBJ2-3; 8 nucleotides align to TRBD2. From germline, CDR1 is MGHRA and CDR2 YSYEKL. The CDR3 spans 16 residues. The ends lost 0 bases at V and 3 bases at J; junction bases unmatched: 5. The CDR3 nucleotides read TGCGCCAGCAGCCAAGATACCGGGACTAGTACAGATACGCAGTATTTT. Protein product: CASSQDTGTSTDTQYF.

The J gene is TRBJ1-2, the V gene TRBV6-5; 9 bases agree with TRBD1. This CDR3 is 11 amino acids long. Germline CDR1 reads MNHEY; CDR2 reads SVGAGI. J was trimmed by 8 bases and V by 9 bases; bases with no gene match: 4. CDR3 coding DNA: TGTGCCAGTAAGGGACAGGGAGGCTACACCTTC. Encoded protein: CASKGQGGYTF.

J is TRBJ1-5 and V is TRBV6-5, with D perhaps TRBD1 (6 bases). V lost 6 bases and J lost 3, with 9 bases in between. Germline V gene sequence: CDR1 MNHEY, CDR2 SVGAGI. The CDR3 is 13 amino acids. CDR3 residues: CASRRQANQPQHF. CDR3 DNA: TGTGCCAGCAGGCGACAGGCCAATCAGCCCCAGCATTTT.

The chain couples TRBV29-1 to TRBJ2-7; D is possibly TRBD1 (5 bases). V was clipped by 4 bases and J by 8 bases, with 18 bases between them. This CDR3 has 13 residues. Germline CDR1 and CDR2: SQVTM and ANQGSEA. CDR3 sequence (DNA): TGCAGCGTTGCCTCCTGGGATGACAGCAAGCAGTACTTC. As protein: CSVASWDDSKQYF.

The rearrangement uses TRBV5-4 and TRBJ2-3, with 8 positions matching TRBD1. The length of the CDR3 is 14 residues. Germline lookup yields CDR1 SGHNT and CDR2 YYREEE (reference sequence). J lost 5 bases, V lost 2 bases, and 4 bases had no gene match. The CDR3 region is CASSLAGGKDTQYF. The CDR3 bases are TGTGCCAGCAGCTTAGCAGGGGGCAAAGATACGCAGTATTTT. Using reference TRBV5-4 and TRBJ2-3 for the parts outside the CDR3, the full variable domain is ETGVTQSPTHLIKTRGQQVTLRCSSQSGHNTVSWYQQALGQGPQFIFQYYREEENGRGNFPPRFSGLQFPNYSSELNVNALELDDSALYLCASSLAGGKDTQYFGPGTRLTVL.

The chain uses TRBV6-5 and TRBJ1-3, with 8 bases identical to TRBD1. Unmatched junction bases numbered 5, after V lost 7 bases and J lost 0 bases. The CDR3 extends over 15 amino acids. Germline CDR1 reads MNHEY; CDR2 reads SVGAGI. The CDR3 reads CASIGTGFSGNTIYF. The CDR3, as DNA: TGTGCCAGCATAGGGACAGGATTCTCTGGAAACACCATATATTTT.

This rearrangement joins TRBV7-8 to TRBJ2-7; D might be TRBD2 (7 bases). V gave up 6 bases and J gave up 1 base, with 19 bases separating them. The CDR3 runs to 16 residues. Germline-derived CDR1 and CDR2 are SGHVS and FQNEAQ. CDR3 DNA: TGTGCCAGCAGGGCGGGGGCACTAGCGCAATCCTACGAGCAGTACTTC. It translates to CASRAGALAQSYEQYF.

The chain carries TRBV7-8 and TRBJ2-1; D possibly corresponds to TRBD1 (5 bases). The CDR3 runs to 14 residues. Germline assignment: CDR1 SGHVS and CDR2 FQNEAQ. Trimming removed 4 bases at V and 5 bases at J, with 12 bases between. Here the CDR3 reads CASSSKDTNNEQFF. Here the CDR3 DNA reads TGTGCCAGCAGCTCAAAGGACACCAACAATGAGCAGTTCTTC.

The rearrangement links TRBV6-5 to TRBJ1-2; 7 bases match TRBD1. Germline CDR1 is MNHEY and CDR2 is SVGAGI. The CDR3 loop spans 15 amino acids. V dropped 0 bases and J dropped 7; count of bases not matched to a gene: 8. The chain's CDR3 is CASSYSSTGALGYTF. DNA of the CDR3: TGTGCCAGCAGTTACTCAAGCACAGGGGCCCTTGGCTACACCTTC.

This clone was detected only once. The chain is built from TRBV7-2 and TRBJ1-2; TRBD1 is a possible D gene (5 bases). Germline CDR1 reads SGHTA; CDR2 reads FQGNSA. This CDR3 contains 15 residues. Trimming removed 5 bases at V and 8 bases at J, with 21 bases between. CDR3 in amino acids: CASSNFLAGLGGYTF. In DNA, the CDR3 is TGTGCCAGCAGCAACTTTCTGGCGGGACTGGGGGGCTACACCTTC.

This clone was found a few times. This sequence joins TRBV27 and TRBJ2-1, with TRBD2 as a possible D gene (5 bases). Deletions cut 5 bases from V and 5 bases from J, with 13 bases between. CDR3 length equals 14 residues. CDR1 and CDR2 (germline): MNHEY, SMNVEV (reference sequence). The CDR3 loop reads CASSRGSSHNEQFF. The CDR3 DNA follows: TGTGCCAGCAGTCGGGGATCTTCCCACAATGAGCAGTTCTTC.

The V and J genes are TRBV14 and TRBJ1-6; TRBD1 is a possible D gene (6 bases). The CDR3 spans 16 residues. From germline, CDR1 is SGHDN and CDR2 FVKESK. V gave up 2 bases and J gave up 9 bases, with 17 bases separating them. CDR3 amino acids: CASSQRGQGFTSPLHF. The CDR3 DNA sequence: TGTGCCAGCAGCCAACGAGGGCAGGGGTTTACTTCACCCCTCCACTTT.